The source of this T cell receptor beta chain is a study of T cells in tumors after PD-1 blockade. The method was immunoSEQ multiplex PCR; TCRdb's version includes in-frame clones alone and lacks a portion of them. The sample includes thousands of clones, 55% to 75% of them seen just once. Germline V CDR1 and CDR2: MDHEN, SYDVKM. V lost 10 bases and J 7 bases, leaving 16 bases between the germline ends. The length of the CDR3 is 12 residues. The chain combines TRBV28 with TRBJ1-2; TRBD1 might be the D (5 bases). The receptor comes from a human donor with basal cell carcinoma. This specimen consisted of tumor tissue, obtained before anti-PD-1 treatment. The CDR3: CATKTGLGGYTF. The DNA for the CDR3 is TGTGCCACCAAGACGGGGCTGGGTGGCTACACCTTC.